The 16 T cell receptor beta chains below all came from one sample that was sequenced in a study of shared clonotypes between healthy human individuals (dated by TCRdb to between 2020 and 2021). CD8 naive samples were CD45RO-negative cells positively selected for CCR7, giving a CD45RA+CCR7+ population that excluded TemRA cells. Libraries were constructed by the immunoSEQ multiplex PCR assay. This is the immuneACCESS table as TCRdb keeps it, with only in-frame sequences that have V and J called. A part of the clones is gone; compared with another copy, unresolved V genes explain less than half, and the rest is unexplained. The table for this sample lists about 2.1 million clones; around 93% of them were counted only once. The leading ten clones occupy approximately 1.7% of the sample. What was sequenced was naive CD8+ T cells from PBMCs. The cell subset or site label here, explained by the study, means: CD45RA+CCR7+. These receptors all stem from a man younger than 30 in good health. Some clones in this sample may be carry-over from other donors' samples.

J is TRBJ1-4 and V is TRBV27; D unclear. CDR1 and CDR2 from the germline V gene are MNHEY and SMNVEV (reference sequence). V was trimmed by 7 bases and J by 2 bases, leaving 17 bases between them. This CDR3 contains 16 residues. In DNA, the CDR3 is TGTGCCAGCACCCCGCGGTGGGGAGTCACTAATGAAAAACTGTTTTTT. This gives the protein CASTPRWGVTNEKLFF.

The DNA of the CDR3 is TGTGCCAGCAGCTTCCGGGGAGATGGGGAGACCCAGTACTTC. As protein: CASSFRGDGETQYF. The V call is TRBV7-9, the J call TRBJ2-5, with D perhaps matching TRBD2 (5 bases). There are 14 residues in the CDR3. Trimming stripped 3 bases from V and 5 bases from J, with 13 bases between. The V gene's germline CDR1 is SEHNR and CDR2 FQNEAQ (reference sequence).

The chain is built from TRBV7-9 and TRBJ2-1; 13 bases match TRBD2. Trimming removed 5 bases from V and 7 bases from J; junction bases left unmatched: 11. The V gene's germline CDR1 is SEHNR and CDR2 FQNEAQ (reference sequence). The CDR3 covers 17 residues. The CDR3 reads CASSTPGLAGSVNEQFF. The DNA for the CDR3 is TGTGCCAGCAGCACTCCGGGACTAGCGGGAAGTGTAAATGAGCAGTTCTTC.

The CDR3 loop is CSVEDRLAGGFHEQYF. In DNA, the CDR3 is TGCAGCGTTGAAGATCGACTAGCGGGAGGGTTCCACGAGCAGTACTTC. The chain links TRBV29-1 to TRBJ2-7; 14 bases fit TRBD2. The germline V gene encodes CDR1 SQVTM and CDR2 ANQGSEA. The CDR3 covers 16 residues. With 0 bases clipped from V and 5 bases from J, the junction kept 6 bases outside the gene matches.

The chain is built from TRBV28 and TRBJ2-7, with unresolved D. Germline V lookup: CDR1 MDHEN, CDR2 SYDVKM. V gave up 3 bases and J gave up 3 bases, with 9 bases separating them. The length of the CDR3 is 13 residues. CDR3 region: CASSLRVFYEQYF. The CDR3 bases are TGTGCCAGCAGTTTGAGAGTATTCTACGAGCAGTACTTC.

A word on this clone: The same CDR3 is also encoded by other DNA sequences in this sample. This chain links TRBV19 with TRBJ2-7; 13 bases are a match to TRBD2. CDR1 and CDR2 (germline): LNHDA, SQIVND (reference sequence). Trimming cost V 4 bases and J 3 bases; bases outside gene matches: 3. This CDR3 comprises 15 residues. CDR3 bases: TGTGCCAGTAGTACCGGACTAGCGGGAGACTACGAGCAGTACTTC. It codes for CASSTGLAGDYEQYF.

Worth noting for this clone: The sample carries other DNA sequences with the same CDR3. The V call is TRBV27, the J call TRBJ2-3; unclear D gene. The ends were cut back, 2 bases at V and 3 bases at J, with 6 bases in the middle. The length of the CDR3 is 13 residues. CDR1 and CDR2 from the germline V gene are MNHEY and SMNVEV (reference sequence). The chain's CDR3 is CASSLPRTDTQYF. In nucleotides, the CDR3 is TGTGCCAGCAGTTTACCTAGAACAGATACGCAGTATTTT.

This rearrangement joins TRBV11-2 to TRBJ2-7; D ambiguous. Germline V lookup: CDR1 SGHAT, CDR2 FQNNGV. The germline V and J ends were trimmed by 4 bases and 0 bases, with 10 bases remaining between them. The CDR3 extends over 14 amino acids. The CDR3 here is CASSYSLNSYEQYF. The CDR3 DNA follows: TGTGCCAGCAGCTACTCACTCAACTCCTACGAGCAGTACTTC.

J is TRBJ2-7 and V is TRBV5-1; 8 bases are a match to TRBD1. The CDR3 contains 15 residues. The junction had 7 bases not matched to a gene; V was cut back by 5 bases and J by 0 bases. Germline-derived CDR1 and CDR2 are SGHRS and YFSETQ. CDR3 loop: CASSAGQGSSYEQYF. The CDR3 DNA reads TGCGCCAGCAGTGCCGGACAGGGTAGCTCCTACGAGCAGTACTTC.

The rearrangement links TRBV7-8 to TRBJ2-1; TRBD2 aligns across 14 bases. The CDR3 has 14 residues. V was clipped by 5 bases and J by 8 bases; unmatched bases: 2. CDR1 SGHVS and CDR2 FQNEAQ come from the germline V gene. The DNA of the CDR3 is TGTGCCAGCAGCCAGACTAGCGGGAGGGATGAGCAGTTCTTC. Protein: CASSQTSGRDEQFF. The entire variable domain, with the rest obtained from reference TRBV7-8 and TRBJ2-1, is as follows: GAGVSQSPRYKVAKRGQDVALRCDPISGHVSLFWYQQALGQGPEFLTYFQNEAQLDKSGLPSDRFFAERPEGSVSTLKIQRTQQEDSAVYLCASSQTSGRDEQFFGPGTRLTVL.

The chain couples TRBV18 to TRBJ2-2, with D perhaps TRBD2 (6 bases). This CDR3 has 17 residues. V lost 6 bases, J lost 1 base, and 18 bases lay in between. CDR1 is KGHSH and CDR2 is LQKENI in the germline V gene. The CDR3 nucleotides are TGTGCCAGCTCGCCTCAACGACTAGTACAGAACACCGGGGAGCTGTTTTTT. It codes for CASSPQRLVQNTGELFF. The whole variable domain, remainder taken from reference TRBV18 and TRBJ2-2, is NAGVMQNPRHLVRRRGQEARLRCSPMKGHSHVYWYRQLPEEGLKFMVYLQKENIIDESGMPKERFSAEFPKEGPSILRIQQVVRGDSAAYFCASSPQRLVQNTGELFFGEGSRLTVL.

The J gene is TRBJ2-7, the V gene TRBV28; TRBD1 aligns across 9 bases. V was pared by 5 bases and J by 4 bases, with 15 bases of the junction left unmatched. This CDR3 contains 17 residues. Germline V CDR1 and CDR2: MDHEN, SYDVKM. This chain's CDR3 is CASSVGAGTGPNYEQYF. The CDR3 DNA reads TGTGCCAGCAGTGTAGGTGCGGGGACAGGGCCGAATTACGAGCAGTACTTC. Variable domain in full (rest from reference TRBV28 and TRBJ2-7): DVKVTQSSRYLVKRTGEKVFLECVQDMDHENMFWYRQDPGLGLRLIYFSYDVKMKEKGDIPEGYSVSREKKERFSLILESASTNQTSMYLCASSVGAGTGPNYEQYFGPGTRLTVT.

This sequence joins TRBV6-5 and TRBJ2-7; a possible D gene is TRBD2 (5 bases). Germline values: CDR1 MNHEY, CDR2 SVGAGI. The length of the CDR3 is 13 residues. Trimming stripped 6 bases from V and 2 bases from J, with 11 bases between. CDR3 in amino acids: CASSTGSTYEQYF. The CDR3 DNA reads TGTGCCAGCAGCACGGGAAGCACCTACGAGCAGTACTTC.

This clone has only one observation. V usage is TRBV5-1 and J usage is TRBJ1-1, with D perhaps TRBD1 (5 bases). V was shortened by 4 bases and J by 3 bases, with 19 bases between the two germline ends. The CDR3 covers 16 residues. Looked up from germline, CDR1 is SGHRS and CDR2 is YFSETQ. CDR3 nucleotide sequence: TGCGCCAGCAGCCCTCGTGGGGGGGTCGTGTACACTGAAGCTTTCTTT. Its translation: CASSPRGGVVYTEAFF.

CDR3 loop: CASSNWAHYNEQFF. The CDR3 DNA reads TGTGCCAGTAGTAATTGGGCACACTACAATGAGCAGTTCTTC. The rearrangement links TRBV19 to TRBJ2-1, with no clear D. Germline values: CDR1 LNHDA, CDR2 SQIVND (reference sequence). V lost 4 bases and J lost 3, with 10 bases in between. This CDR3 contains 14 residues.

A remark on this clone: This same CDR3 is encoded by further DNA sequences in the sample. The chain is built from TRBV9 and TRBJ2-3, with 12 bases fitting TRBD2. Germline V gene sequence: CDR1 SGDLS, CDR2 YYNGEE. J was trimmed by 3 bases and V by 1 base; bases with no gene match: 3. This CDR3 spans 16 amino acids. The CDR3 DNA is TGTGCCAGCAGCGTACAACTAGCGGGAGGAACAGATACGCAGTATTTT. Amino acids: CASSVQLAGGTDTQYF.